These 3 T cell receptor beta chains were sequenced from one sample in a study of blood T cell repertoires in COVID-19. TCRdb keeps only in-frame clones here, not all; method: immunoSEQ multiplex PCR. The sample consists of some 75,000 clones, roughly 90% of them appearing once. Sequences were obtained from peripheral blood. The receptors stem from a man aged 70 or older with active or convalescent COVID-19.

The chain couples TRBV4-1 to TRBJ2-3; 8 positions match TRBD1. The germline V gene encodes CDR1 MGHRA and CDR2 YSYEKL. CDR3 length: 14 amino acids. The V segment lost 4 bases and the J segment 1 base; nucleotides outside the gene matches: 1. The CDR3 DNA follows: TGCGCCAGCAGCCCGACAGGGGGCACAGATACGCAGTATTTT. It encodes CASSPTGGTDTQYF.

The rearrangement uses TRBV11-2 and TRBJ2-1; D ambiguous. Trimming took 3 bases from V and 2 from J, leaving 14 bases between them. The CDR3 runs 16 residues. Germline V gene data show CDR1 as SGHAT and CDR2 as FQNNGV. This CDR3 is CASSFGIAAPYNEQFF. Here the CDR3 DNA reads TGTGCCAGCAGCTTTGGAATAGCCGCACCCTACAATGAGCAGTTCTTC.

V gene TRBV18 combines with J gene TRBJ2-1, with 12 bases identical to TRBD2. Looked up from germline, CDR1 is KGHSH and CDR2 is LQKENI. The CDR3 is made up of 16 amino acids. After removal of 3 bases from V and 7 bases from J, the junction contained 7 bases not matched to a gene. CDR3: CASSPLTSGGGNEQFF. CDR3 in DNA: TGTGCCAGCTCACCGCTGACTAGCGGGGGCGGGAATGAGCAGTTCTTC.